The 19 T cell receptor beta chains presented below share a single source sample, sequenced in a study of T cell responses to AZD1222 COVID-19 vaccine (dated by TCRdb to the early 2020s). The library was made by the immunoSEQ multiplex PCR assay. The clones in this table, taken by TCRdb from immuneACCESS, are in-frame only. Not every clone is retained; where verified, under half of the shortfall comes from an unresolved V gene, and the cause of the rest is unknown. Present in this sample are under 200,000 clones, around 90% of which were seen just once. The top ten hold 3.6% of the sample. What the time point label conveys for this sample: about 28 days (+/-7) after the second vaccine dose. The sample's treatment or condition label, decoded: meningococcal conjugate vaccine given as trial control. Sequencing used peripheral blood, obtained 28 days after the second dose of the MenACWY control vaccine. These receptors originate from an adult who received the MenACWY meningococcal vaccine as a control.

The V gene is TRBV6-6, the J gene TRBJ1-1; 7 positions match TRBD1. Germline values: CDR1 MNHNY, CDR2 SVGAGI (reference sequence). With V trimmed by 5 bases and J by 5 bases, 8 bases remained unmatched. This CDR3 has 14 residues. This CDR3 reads CASSQTGARTEAFF. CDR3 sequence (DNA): TGTGCCAGCAGTCAAACAGGGGCGCGGACTGAAGCTTTCTTT.

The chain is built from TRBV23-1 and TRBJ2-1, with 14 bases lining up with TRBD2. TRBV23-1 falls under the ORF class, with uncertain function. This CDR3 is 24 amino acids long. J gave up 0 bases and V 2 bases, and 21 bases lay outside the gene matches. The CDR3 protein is CASSQPGQDGERTSGRSSYNEQFF. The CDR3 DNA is TGCGCCAGCAGTCAACCCGGACAGGATGGGGAGCGGACTAGCGGGAGGAGCTCCTACAATGAGCAGTTCTTC.

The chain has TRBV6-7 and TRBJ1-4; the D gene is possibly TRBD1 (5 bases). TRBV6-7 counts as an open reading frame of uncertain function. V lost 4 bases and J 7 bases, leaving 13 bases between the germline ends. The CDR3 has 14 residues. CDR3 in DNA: TGTGCCAGCAGTTTCCGGGGCCGACCTGAAAAACTGTTTTTT. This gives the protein CASSFRGRPEKLFF.

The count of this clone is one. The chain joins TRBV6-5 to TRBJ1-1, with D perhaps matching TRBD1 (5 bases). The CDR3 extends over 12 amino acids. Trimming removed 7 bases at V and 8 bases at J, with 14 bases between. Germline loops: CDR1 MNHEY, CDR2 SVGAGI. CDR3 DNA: TGTGCCAGCACCCAAGGGACGGTAGAAGCTTTCTTT. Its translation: CASTQGTVEAFF.

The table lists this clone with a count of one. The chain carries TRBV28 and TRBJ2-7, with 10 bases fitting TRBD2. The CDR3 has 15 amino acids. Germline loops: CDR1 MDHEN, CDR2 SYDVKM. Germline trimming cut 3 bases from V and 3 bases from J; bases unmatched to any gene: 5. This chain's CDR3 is CASSLSLAGVYEQYF. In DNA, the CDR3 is TGTGCCAGCAGTTTGTCTCTAGCGGGAGTCTACGAGCAGTACTTC.

The CDR3 coding sequence is TGTGCCAGCAGAATGTCGGGAACGACAGGTCAGCAGTTCTTC. This gives the protein CASRMSGTTGQQFF. J is TRBJ2-1 and V is TRBV6-5; a possible D gene is TRBD1 (6 bases). Trimming left V 6 bases short and J 11 bases short, with 20 bases between. Germline CDR1 is MNHEY and CDR2 is SVGAGI. This CDR3 has 14 residues.

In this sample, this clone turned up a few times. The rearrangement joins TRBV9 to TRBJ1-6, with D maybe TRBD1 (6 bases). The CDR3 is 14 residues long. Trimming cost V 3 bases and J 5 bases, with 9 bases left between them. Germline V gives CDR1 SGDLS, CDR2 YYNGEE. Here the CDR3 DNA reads TGTGCCAGCAGCGGGACAGCAAATAATTCACCCCTCCACTTT. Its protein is CASSGTANNSPLHF.

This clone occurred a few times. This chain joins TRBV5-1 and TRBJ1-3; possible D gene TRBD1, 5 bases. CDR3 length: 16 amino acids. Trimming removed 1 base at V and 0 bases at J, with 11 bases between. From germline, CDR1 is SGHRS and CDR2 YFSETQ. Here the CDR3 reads CASSLMAGYSGNTIYF. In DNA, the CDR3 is TGCGCCAGCAGCTTGATGGCAGGGTACTCTGGAAACACCATATATTTT.

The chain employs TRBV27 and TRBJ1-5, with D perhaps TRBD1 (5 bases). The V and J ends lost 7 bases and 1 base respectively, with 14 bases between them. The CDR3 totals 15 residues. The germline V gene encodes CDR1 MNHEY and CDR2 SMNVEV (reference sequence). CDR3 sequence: CASTPGWGSNQPQHF. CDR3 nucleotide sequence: TGTGCCAGCACCCCTGGTTGGGGGAGCAATCAGCCCCAGCATTTT.

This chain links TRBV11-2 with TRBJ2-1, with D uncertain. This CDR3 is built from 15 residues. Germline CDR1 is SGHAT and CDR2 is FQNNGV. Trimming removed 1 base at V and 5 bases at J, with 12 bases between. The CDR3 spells CASSLGSAAHNEQFF. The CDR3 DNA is TGTGCCAGCAGCTTAGGTTCGGCAGCTCACAATGAGCAGTTCTTC. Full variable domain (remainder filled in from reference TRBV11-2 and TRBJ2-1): EAGVAQSPRYKIIEKRQSVAFWCNPISGHATLYWYQQILGQGPKLLIQFQNNGVVDDSQLPKDRFSAERLKGVDSTLKIQPAKLEDSAVYLCASSLGSAAHNEQFFGPGTRLTVL.

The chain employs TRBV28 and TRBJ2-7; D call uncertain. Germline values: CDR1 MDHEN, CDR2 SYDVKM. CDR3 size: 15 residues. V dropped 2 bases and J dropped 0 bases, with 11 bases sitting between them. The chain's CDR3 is CASSLEGRDSYEQYF. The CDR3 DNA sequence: TGTGCCAGCAGTTTAGAAGGAAGGGACTCCTACGAGCAGTACTTC.

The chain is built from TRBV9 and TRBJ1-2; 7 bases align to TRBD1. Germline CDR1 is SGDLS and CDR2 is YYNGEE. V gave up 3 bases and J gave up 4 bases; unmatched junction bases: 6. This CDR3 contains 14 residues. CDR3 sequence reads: CASSEEGQFYGYTF. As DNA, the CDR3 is TGTGCCAGCAGCGAGGAGGGACAGTTCTATGGCTACACCTTC.

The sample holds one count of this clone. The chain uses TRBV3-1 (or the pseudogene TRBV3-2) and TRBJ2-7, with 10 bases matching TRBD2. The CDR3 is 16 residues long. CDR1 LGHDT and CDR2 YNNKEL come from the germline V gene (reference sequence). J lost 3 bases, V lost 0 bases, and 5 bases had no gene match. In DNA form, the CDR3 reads TGTGCCAGCAGCCAAGAGACTGGGACTAGCGTCTACGAGCAGTACTTC. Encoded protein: CASSQETGTSVYEQYF.

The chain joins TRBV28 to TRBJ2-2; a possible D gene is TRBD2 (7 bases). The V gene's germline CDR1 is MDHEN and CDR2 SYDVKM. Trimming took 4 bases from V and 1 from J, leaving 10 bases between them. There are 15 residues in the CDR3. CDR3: CASSSGGQNTGELFF. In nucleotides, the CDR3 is TGTGCCAGCAGTTCCGGGGGGCAGAACACCGGGGAGCTGTTTTTT.

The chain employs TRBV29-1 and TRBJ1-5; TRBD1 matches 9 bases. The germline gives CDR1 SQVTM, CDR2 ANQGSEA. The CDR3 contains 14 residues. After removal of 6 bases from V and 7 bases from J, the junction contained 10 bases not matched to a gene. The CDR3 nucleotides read TGCAGCGTGGTCACAGGGGGCGTAGGGCAGCCCCAGCATTTT. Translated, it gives CSVVTGGVGQPQHF.

CDR3 sequence: CASSHGPGQGLNYGYTF. The CDR3 bases are TGTGCCAGCAGCCACGGACCGGGACAGGGCCTCAACTATGGCTACACCTTC. This chain links TRBV4-2 with TRBJ1-2; 9 bases are shared with TRBD1. Germline loops: CDR1 LGHNA, CDR2 YNFKEQ. CDR3 length equals 17 residues. V lost 3 bases and J lost 2; bases outside the gene matches: 10.

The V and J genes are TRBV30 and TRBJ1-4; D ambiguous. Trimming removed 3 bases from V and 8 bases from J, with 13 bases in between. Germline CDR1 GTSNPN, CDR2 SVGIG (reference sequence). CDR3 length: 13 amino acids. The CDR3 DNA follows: TGTGCCTGGAGCCCCGGGTTCCGCGAAAAACTGTTTTTT. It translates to CAWSPGFREKLFF.

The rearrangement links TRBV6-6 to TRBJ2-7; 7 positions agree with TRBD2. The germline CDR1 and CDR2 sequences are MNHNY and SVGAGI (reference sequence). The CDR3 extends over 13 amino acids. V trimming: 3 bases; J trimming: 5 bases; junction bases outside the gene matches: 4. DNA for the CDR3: TGTGCCAGCAGTTATGAGCGGGATCACGAGCAGTACTTC. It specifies CASSYERDHEQYF.

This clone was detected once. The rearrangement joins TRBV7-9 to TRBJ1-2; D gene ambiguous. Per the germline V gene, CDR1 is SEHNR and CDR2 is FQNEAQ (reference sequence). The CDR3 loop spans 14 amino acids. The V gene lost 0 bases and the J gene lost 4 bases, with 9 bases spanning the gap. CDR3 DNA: TGTGCCAGCAGCTTAGCGATGGCTTCCTATGGCTACACCTTC. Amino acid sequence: CASSLAMASYGYTF.